This T cell receptor beta chain was sequenced during a study of blood T cell repertoires in COVID-19. Study-level information: Sites in the United States, Italy and Spain provided acute and convalescent COVID-19 samples. T cells, B-cell-depleted T cells, or PBMCs provided the cDNA or gDNA that served as material.

Authors' processing steps: Reference gene primer amplification in the assay estimated nucleated cell counts. Data came from immunoSEQ multiplex PCR; TCRdb stores just in-frame clones and leaves some out. Clone size and the V and J calls come from that table; the DNA yielded D and trimming. The data hold 150,000 to 200,000 clones, with around 80% observed a single time. The CDR3 consists of 11 residues. V was clipped by 8 bases and J by 6 bases, with 11 bases between them. The specimen sequenced was peripheral blood. The chain couples TRBV12-3 or TRBV12-4 to TRBJ2-7, with a tentative D call TRBD2 (6 bases). This clonotype was sampled from a woman between 65 and 79 years old with acute or convalescent COVID-19. The CDR3 protein is CASARGGEQYF. In DNA form, the CDR3 reads TGTGCCAGCGCGCGGGGCGGCGAGCAGTACTTC.